Described below is a single T cell receptor beta chain sequence and its context. Its antigen is not known. This entry is derived from a study of T cell clusters in autoimmune cytopenias. TRB rearrangements were amplified by touch-down multiplex PCR with mixed TRB-A/B primers. TCRdb re-called the multiplex PCR reads and gives one entry per CDR3 protein, without DNA. Across 13,000 to 15,000 distinct CDR3 sequences, the top ten clones capture less than 2.5% of the sample. The CDR3 is made up of 16 amino acids. Germline V gene lookup returns CDR1 MNHNS and CDR2 SASEGT. Some 40,000 genome equivalents of blood DNA were amplified for TRB. Study conclusions and caveats: No experiment has yet validated the function of the T cell clusters defined in silico. TRB repertoire shifts in secondary cytopenia and chronic lymphocytic leukemia mostly reflected lymphoma, not autoimmunity. Primary autoimmune cytopenia patients seemingly lacked the physiological T cell clusters found in healthy donors.

V gene TRBV6-1 combines with J gene TRBJ2-6; the D call of TRBD2 rests on TCRdb alone, since no DNA is present to check it. The TCR sequence derives from a human donor with an autoimmune cytopenia or autoimmune hepatitis (not recorded which). Sample: peripheral blood. The CDR3 spells CASSSGRHSGANVLTF.